This T cell receptor (beta chain) was recorded in a study of blood T cell repertoires in COVID-19. Overall study: COVID-19 samples collected from the United States, Italy and Spain covered acute and convalescent phases. In each case, the material was cDNA or gDNA derived from T cells, B-cell-depleted T cells, or PBMCs.

The V gene's germline CDR1 is MDHEN and CDR2 SYDVKM. The V and J ends lost 8 bases and 4 bases, in that order; junction bases with no gene match: 13. The CDR3 runs to 16 residues. The authors' processing: Reference gene primer amplification gave estimated nucleated cell counts. Sequenced by immunoSEQ multiplex PCR; TCRdb stores in-frame clones only, minus some. The V and J calls and clone size were taken over from that table, and D and trimming were inferred from the DNA. Of 270,000 or so clones listed, 80% to 90% are singletons. Participants were aged roughly 18 to 89 years, lived in roughly 23 US areas, and enrolled virtually.

The specimen sequenced was PBMCs or T cells enriched from blood (not recorded which). V is TRBV28 and J is TRBJ2-2, with 7 positions matching TRBD1. This TCR came from a woman in her twenties or thirties with acute COVID-19. CDR3 sequence: CASRSDDRAPTGELFF. In DNA form, the CDR3 reads TGTGCCAGCCGAAGCGACGACAGGGCACCCACCGGGGAGCTGTTTTTT.